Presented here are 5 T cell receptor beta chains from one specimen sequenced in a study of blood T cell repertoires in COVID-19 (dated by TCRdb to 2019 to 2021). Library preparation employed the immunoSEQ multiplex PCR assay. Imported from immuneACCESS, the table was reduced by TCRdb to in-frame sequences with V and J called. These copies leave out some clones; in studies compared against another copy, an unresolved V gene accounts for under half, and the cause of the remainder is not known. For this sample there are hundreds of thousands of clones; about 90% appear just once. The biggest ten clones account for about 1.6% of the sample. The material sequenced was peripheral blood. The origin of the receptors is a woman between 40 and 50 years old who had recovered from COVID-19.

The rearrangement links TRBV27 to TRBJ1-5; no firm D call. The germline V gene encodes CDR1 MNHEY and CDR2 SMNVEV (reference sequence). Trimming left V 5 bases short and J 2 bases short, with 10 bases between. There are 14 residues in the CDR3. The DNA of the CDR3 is TGTGCCAGCAGTCTGGAGAGGGGCAATCAGCCCCAGCATTTT. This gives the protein CASSLERGNQPQHF.

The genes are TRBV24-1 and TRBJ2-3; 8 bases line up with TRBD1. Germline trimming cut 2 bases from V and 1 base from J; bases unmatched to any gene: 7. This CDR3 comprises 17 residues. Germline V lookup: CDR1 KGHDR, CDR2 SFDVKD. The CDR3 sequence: CATSDSSGGAGTDTQYF. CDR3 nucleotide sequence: TGTGCCACCAGTGATTCTTCAGGGGGCGCGGGCACAGATACGCAGTATTTT.

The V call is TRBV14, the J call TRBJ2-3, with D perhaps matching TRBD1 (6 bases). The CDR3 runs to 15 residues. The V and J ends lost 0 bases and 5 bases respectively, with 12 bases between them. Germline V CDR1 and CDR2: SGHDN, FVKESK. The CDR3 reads CASSQDRGGRDTQYF. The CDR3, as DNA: TGTGCCAGCAGCCAAGATCGAGGGGGAAGAGATACGCAGTATTTT.

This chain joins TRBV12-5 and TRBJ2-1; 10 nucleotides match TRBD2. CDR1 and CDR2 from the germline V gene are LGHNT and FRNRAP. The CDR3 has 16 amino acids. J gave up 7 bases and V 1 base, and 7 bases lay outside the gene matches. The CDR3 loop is CASGLDLAGEWNEQFF. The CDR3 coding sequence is TGTGCTAGTGGTTTGGACCTAGCGGGGGAGTGGAATGAGCAGTTCTTC.

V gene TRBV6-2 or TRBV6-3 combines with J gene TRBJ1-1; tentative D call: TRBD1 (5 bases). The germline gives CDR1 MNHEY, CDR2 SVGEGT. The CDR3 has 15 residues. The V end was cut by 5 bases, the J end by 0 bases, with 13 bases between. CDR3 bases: TGTGCCAGCAGTGCCCCCCGGGGGTTGAACACTGAAGCTTTCTTT. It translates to CASSAPRGLNTEAFF.